A selection of T cell receptor beta chains follows, all from one sample in a study of response to subunit inactivated influenza vaccine. TCRdb redid the calling of the RT-PCR reads with MiXCR, one entry per CDR3 protein. There are 800,000 to 1,000,000 distinct CDR3 sequences in the sample; around 21% occur only once, and around 9.6% lies in the top ten. This specimen consisted of PBMCs from blood, obtained 4 to 6 days after vaccination. These receptors were taken from a man over 45 who received an inactivated influenza vaccine. Each CDR3 is given with its conserved first and last residue. A D gene is named only where the DNA matches it firmly. Where a row states a size, it is once, few, many or the class of an expanded clone; other rows omit it.

>TRBV6-2/TRBV6-3|-|-|TRBJ2-7
TGTGCCAGCAGCCATACTTCCTACGAGCAGTACTTC
CASSHTSYEQYF
>TRBV5-1|-|-|TRBJ2-1
TGCGCCAGCAGGGCGGGGATGACCGATGAGCAGTTCTTC
CASRAGMTDEQFF
>TRBV24-1|-|TRBD1|TRBJ2-5
TGTGCCACCAGTGAGGAGGGACAGGGACCGCAAGAGACCCAGTACTTC
CATSEEGQGPQETQYF
>TRBV11-2|-|TRBD2|TRBJ2-1
TGTGCCAGCAGCCGATCCCGACTTACCGGGACTAGCGTCAATGAGCAGTTCTTC
CASSRSRLTGTSVNEQFF
>TRBV20-1|few|TRBD1|TRBJ1-1
TGCAGTGCCTCGGACAGGGAGAGAATAGCTTTCTTT
CSASDRERIAFF
>TRBV7-2|many|TRBD1|TRBJ2-7
TGTGCCAGCAGCTTATTAGGGGCAGGGGGCGGCGAGCAGTACTTC
CASSLLGAGGGEQYF
>TRBV4-1|few|-|TRBJ2-1
TGCGCCAGCAAAAACCGGGTTCCGGGGGTGAATGAGCAGTTCTTC
CASKNRVPGVNEQFF
>TRBV29-1|-|-|TRBJ1-1
TGCAGCGTTGAAAGAAGGGTCTATAACACTGAAGCTTTCTTT
CSVERRVYNTEAFF
>TRBV4-3|few|-|TRBJ2-3
TGCGCCAGCAGCCAAGGATACTGGGACCCCACCGAATCAGATACGCAGTATTTT
CASSQGYWDPTESDTQYF
>TRBV15|-|TRBD1|TRBJ2-1
TGTGCCACCAGCAGAGATGCCGACAGGGTCAATGAGCAGTTCTTC
CATSRDADRVNEQFF